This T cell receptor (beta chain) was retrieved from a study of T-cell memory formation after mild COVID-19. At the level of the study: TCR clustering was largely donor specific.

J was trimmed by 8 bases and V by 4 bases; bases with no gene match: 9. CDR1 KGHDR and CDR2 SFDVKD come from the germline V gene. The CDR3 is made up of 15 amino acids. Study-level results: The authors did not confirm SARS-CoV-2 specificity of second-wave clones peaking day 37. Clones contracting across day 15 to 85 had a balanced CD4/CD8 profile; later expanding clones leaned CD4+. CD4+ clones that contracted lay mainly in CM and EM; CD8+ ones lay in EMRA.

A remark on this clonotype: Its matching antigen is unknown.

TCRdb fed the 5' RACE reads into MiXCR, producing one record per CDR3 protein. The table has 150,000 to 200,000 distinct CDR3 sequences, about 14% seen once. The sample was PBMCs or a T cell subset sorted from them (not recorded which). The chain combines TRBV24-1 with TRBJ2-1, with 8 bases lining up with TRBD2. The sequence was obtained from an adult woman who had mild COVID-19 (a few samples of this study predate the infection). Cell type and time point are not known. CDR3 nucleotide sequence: TGTGCCACCAGTGACCCGGGAGGGTATGAGGATGAGCAGTTCTTC. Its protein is CATSDPGGYEDEQFF.